The present T cell receptor beta chain was sequenced within a study of T cell responses to AZD1222 COVID-19 vaccine. The study, taken as a whole, reports: Donors were chiefly white British, with a greater number of females, and clonal diversity was perhaps underestimated. Reports say nearly half of spike-specific TCRs go after unmutated variant regions.

The CDR3 length is 11 residues. The germline V gene encodes CDR1 MDHEN and CDR2 SYDVKM. V lost 7 bases and J lost 6, with 9 bases in between. Analyses pooled second doses at about 4 or about 12 weeks. Sequenced by immunoSEQ multiplex PCR; TCRdb stores in-frame clones only, minus some. The table has tens of thousands of clones, roughly 85% seen once. A word on this clone: Its antigen is as yet unknown.

The V gene is TRBV28, the J gene TRBJ1-1, with a weak D call TRBD1 (5 bases). This sample comprised peripheral blood, obtained 28 days after the second AZD1222 dose. The receptor was isolated from an adult who received the AZD1222 COVID-19 vaccine. The CDR3 DNA is TGTGCCAGCACCGGGGGGGCTGAAGCTTTCTTT. Protein product: CASTGGAEAFF.